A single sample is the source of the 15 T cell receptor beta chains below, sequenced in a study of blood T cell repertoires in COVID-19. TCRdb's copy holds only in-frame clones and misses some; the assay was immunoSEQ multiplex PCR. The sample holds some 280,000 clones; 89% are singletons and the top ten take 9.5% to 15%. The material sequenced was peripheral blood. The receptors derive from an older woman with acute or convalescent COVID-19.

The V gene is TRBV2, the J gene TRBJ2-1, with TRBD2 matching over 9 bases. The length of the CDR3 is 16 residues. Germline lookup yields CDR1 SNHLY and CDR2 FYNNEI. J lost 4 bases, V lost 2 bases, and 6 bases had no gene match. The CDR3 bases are TGTGCCAGCAGTGAAAGGGGTCTAGCGGGGTACAATGAGCAGTTCTTC. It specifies CASSERGLAGYNEQFF.

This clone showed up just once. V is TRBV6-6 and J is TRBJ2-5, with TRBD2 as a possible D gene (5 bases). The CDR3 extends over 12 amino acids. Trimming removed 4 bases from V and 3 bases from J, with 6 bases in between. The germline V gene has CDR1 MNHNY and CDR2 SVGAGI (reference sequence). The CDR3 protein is CASSWREETQYF. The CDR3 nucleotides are TGTGCCAGCAGTTGGCGGGAAGAGACCCAGTACTTC.

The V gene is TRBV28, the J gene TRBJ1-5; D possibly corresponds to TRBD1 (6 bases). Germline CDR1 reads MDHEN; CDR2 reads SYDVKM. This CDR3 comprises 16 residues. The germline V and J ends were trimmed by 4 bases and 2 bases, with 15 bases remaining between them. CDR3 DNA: TGTGCCAGCAGTTCCCCGCAGGGGAGACGCAATCAGCCCCAGCATTTT. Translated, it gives CASSSPQGRRNQPQHF.

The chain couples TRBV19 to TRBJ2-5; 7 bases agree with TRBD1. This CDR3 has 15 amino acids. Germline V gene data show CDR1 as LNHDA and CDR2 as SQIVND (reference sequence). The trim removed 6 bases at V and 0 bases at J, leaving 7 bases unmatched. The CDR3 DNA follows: TGTGCCAGTAGCCCGGACAGGCTGTACCAAGAGACCCAGTACTTC. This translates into CASSPDRLYQETQYF.

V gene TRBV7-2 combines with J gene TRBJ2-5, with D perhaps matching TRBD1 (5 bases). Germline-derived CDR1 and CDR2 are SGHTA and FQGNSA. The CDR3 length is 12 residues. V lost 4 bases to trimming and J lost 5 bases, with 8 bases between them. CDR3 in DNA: TGTGCCAGCAGCTCACAGGCGGAGACCCAGTACTTC. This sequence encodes CASSSQAETQYF.

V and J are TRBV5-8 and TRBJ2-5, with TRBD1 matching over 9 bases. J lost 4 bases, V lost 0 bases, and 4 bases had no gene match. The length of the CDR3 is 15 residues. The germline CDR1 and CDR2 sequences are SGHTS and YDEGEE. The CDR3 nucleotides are TGTGCCAGCAGCTTGGGGACAGGGGAAGGAGAGACCCAGTACTTC. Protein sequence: CASSLGTGEGETQYF.

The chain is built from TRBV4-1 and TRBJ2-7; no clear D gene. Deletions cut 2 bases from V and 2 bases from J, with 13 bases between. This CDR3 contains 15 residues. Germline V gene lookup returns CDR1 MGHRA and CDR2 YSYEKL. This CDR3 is CASSQPNLEPYEQYF. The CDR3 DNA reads TGCGCCAGCAGCCAACCGAACTTAGAACCCTACGAGCAGTACTTC.

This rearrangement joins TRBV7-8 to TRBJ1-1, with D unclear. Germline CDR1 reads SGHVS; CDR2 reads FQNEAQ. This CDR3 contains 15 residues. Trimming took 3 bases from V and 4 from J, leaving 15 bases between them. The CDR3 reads CASSLLTAPGTEAFF. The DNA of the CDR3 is TGTGCCAGCAGCTTGCTGACGGCACCGGGCACTGAAGCTTTCTTT.

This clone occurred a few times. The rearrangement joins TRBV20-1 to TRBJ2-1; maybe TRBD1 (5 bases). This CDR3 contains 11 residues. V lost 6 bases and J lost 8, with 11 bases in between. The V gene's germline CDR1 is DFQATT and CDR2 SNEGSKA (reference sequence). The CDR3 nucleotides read TGCAGTGCAAAAAAGGGGCATGAGCAGTTCTTC. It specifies CSAKKGHEQFF.

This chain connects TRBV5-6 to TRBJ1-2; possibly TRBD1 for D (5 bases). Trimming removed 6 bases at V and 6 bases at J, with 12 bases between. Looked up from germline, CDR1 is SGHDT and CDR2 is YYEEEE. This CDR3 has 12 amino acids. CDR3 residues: CASTPSGNGYTF. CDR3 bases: TGTGCCAGCACCCCCTCAGGGAATGGCTACACCTTC. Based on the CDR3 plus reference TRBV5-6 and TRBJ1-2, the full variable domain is DAGVTQSPTHLIKTRGQQVTLRCSPKSGHDTVSWYQQALGQGPQFIFQYYEEEERQRGNFPDRFSGHQFPNYSSELNVNALLLGDSALYLCASTPSGNGYTFGSGTRLTVV.

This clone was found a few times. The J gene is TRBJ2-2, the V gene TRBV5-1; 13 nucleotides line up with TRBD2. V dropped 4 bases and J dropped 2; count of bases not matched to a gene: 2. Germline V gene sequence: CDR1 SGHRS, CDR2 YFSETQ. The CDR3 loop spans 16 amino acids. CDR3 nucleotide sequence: TGCGCCAGCAGCCCGGGACTAGCGGGAAACACCGGGGAGCTGTTTTTT. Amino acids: CASSPGLAGNTGELFF.

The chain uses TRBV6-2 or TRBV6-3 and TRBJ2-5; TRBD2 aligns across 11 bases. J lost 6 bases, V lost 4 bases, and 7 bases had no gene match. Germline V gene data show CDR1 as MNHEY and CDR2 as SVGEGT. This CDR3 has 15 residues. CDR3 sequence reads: CASSSIAGGPQTQYF. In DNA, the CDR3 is TGTGCCAGCAGTTCTATAGCGGGGGGGCCCCAGACCCAGTACTTC.

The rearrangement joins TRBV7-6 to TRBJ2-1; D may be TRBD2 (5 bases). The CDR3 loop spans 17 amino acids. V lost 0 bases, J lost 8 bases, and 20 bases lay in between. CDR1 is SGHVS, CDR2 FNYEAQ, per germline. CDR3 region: CASSLATSSAPRDEQFF. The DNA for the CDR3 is TGTGCCAGCAGCTTAGCCACTTCGAGTGCCCCGAGGGATGAGCAGTTCTTC. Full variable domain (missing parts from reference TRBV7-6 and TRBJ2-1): GAGVSQSPRYKVTKRGQDVALRCDPISGHVSLYWYRQALGQGPEFLTYFNYEAQQDKSGLPNDRFSAERPEGSISTLTIQRTEQRDSAMYRCASSLATSSAPRDEQFFGPGTRLTVL.

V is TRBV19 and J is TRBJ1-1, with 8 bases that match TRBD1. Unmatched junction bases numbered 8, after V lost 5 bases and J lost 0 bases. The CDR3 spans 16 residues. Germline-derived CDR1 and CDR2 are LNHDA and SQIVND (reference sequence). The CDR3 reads CASSLRTGHLNTEAFF. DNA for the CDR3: TGTGCCAGTAGTCTGCGGACAGGGCATTTGAACACTGAAGCTTTCTTT.

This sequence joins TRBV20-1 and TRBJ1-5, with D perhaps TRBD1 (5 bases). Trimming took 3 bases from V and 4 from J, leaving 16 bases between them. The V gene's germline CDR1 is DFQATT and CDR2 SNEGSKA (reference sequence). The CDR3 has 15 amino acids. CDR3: CSASSGLGFNQPQHF. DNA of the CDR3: TGCAGTGCTAGTTCGGGACTAGGTTTTAATCAGCCCCAGCATTTT.